The 22 T cell receptor beta chains reported below all come from one sample, sequenced in a study of T cells in localized non-small cell lung cancer. Libraries were prepared by immunoSEQ multiplex PCR; TCRdb keeps only in-frame clonotypes and omits some of them. The table lists 3,500 to 4,000 clones, 25% to 35% of them singletons. The starting material was normal lung tissue next to the tumor, obtained before any cancer treatment. The receptors here all came from a woman aged 40 to 75 with stage I lung adenocarcinoma.

J is TRBJ2-7 and V is TRBV7-5; TRBD2, the table's D call, was not compared with the DNA. TRBV7-5 counts as a pseudogene. This CDR3 region has 15 residues. The CDR3 coding sequence is TGTGCCAGCAGCCCCTCCGGCGGTCCTCCCTACGAGCAGTACTTC. This encodes CASSPSGGPPYEQYF.

This clone was counted between two and nine times. The chain couples TRBV29-1 to TRBJ2-1; TRBD2 matches 8 bases. The CDR3 consists of 14 residues. V lost 6 bases to trimming and J lost 7 bases; unmatched junction nucleotides: 11. Germline CDR1 and CDR2: SQVTM and ANQGSEA. The CDR3 sequence: CSVKAGGHGNEQFF. As DNA, the CDR3 is TGCAGCGTGAAGGCGGGGGGTCACGGGAATGAGCAGTTCTTC.

This clone was observed a handful of times. CDR3 in amino acids: CASRAPPGRGGRDEQFF. CDR3 in DNA: TGTGCCAGCAGGGCCCCTCCCGGGCGGGGGGGCCGCGATGAGCAGTTCTTC. V usage is TRBV6-8 and J usage is TRBJ2-1; 9 bases are a match to TRBD2. CDR1 MNHGY and CDR2 SAAAGT come from the germline V gene. V lost 6 bases and J lost 8; bases outside the gene matches: 17. The CDR3 has 17 amino acids.

This clone turned up a few times. This chain connects TRBV6-8 to TRBJ2-1; TRBD2 matches at 7 bases. The V and J ends lost 6 bases and 3 bases, in that order; junction bases with no gene match: 8. There are 15 residues in the CDR3. CDR1 is MNHGY, CDR2 SAAAGT, per germline. The CDR3 region has the DNA TGTGCCAGCAGCCAAGCGGGATTTGACTACAATGAGCAGTTCTTC. Amino acids: CASSQAGFDYNEQFF.

This chain joins TRBV12-5 and TRBJ1-2, with D unresolved. Trimming shortened V by 4 bases and J by 12 bases, and 15 bases separated the two germline ends. Germline CDR1 reads LGHNT; CDR2 reads FRNRAP. The CDR3 spans 12 residues. The DNA for the CDR3 is TGTGCTAGTGGTTATGCGGACCTAGCCCACACCTTC. Translated: CASGYADLAHTF.

CDR3 DNA sequence: TGTGCCAGTAGCGCGACAGGGGGGGATAATTCACCCCTCCACTTT. It encodes CASSATGGDNSPLHF. The chain uses TRBV19 and TRBJ1-6, with 9 bases lining up with TRBD1. V lost 6 bases, J lost 5 bases, and 5 bases stayed unmatched. The CDR3 consists of 15 residues. CDR1 and CDR2 (germline): LNHDA, SQIVND (reference sequence).

This chain joins TRBV6-8 and TRBJ1-6, with 7 positions matching TRBD1. The CDR3 is made up of 16 amino acids. Germline assignment: CDR1 MNHGY and CDR2 SAAAGT. V was pared by 6 bases and J by 6 bases, with 11 bases of the junction left unmatched. For the CDR3, the DNA is TGTGCCAGCAGGGGGGGGCGGACAGGAGGTAATTCACCCCTCCACTTT. Amino acid sequence: CASRGGRTGGNSPLHF.

This clone was counted between two and nine times. The rearrangement links TRBV6-8 to TRBJ2-3, with 11 bases that match TRBD2. The length of the CDR3 is 15 residues. Losses at the gene ends were 5 bases for V and 3 bases for J; bases not matched to a gene: 4. The V gene's germline CDR1 is MNHGY and CDR2 SAAAGT. As DNA, the CDR3 is TGTGCCAGCAGTGACCTAGCGGGAGGAACAGATACGCAGTATTTT. This encodes CASSDLAGGTDTQYF.

V usage is TRBV15 and J usage is TRBJ2-5; D is possibly TRBD2 (6 bases). Trimming removed 4 bases at V and 3 bases at J, with 12 bases between. CDR3 length: 14 residues. Germline V gene data show CDR1 as LNHNV and CDR2 as YYDKDF (reference sequence). CDR3 loop: CATSTGGREETQYF. The CDR3 coding sequence is TGTGCCACCAGCACCGGGGGACGGGAAGAGACCCAGTACTTC.

CDR3 bases: TGCAGCGTTGCCCAAGACCAAGAGACCCAGTACTTC. It translates to CSVAQDQETQYF. The rearrangement uses TRBV29-1 and TRBJ2-5, with D hard to call. V was shortened by 4 bases and J by 0 bases, with 6 bases between the two germline ends. This CDR3 is built from 12 residues. The V gene's germline CDR1 is SQVTM and CDR2 ANQGSEA.

This clone was picked up a small number of times. This chain links TRBV11-3 with TRBJ1-1; D perhaps matches TRBD1 (6 bases). The CDR3 runs to 15 residues. Trimming cost V 6 bases and J 3 bases, with 17 bases left between them. The germline V gene has CDR1 SGHNT and CDR2 YENEEA. CDR3 coding DNA: TGTGCCAGCAGGCCAAACCACAGGGTGGACACTGAAGCTTTCTTT. It codes for CASRPNHRVDTEAFF.

The V and J genes are TRBV18 and TRBJ1-2, with 8 bases that match TRBD1. This CDR3 is built from 16 residues. V shed 3 bases and J 5 bases; nucleotides not matched to a gene: 11. Germline V gene sequence: CDR1 KGHSH, CDR2 LQKENI. The CDR3 DNA reads TGTGCCAGCTCACCGCCAGGACAGGGAGATAAGTATGGCTACACCTTC. Translating gives CASSPPGQGDKYGYTF.

The CDR3, as DNA: TGTGCCTGGCGCGCTGACTGGAGCTCCTACAATGAGCAGTTCTTC. Amino acids: CAWRADWSSYNEQFF. The chain links TRBV30 to TRBJ2-1, with no clear D. V lost 5 bases and J 0 bases, leaving 14 bases between the germline ends. The germline CDR1 and CDR2 sequences are GTSNPN and SVGIG (reference sequence). The CDR3 contains 15 residues.

This chain connects TRBV18 to TRBJ1-2; no definite D call. The germline V gene has CDR1 KGHSH and CDR2 LQKENI. CDR3 length: 14 residues. Trimming took off 6 bases at V and 5 bases at J, with 16 bases between the two ends. CDR3 DNA: TGTGCCAGCTCCCCTGCTCGCTCGGGATATGGCTACACCTTC. Its translation is CASSPARSGYGYTF.

This clone was found a few times. The chain uses TRBV10-2 and TRBJ1-6; D remains ambiguous. Trimming left V 0 bases short and J 9 bases short, with 6 bases between. This CDR3 region has 13 residues. In germline, CDR1 is WSHSY, CDR2 SAAADI. In DNA form, the CDR3 reads TGCGCCAGCAGTGAGTCTGAGTTTTCACCCCTCCACTTT. This encodes CASSESEFSPLHF.

This clone was counted only a few times. V and J are TRBV29-1 and TRBJ2-7; possibly TRBD2 for D (5 bases). This CDR3 contains 13 residues. Germline CDR1 reads SQVTM; CDR2 reads ANQGSEA. Deletions cut 4 bases from V and 3 bases from J, with 13 bases between. CDR3 bases: TGCAGCGTTGCGGCTGGACTTGGCTACGAGCAGTACTTC. This translates into CSVAAGLGYEQYF.

This clone has a handful of counts. The rearrangement uses TRBV29-1 and TRBJ1-1, with 7 bases matching TRBD1. With 8 bases clipped from V and 1 base from J, the junction kept 7 bases outside the gene matches. Germline lookup yields CDR1 SQVTM and CDR2 ANQGSEA. This CDR3 contains 13 residues. CDR3 amino acids: CSPWTGENTEAFF. Written as DNA, the CDR3 is TGCAGCCCGTGGACAGGCGAGAACACTGAAGCTTTCTTT. The whole variable domain, remainder taken from reference TRBV29-1 and TRBJ1-1, is SAVISQKPSRDICQRGTSLTIQCQVDSQVTMMFWYRQQPGQSLTLIATANQGSEATYESGFVIDKFPISRPNLTFSTLTVSNMSPEDSSIYLCSPWTGENTEAFFGQGTRLTVV.

The CDR3 loop reads CASSYSASEADLSNQPQHF. CDR3 in DNA: TGTGCCAGCAGTTACTCGGCCTCGGAGGCTGATTTAAGCAATCAGCCCCAGCATTTT. The J gene is TRBJ1-5, the V gene TRBV6-8, with D uncertain. The CDR3 sequence is 19 residues long. Germline CDR1 reads MNHGY; CDR2 reads SAAAGT. Deletions cut 0 bases from V and 1 base from J, with 19 bases between.

This clone was seen a few times. The chain is built from TRBV19 and TRBJ2-7; 10 positions agree with TRBD1. The CDR3 has 19 residues. V trimming: 3 bases; J trimming: 2 bases; junction bases outside the gene matches: 16. Germline V gene data show CDR1 as LNHDA and CDR2 as SQIVND (reference sequence). CDR3 bases: TGTGCCAGTAGTATTGCCCATACCTCCGGGACAGGGGCTCCCTACGAGCAGTACTTC. It codes for CASSIAHTSGTGAPYEQYF.

This clone was detected once. The J gene is TRBJ2-1, the V gene TRBV5-1, with TRBD2 matching 10 bases. The junction had 6 bases not matched to a gene; V was cut back by 4 bases and J by 8 bases. The CDR3 extends over 14 amino acids. In germline, CDR1 is SGHRS, CDR2 YFSETQ. For the CDR3, the DNA is TGCGCCAGCAGCCTAAGGACTAGCGGAGATGAGCAGTTCTTC. Its translation: CASSLRTSGDEQFF.

There are a few counts of this clone. This rearrangement joins TRBV9 to TRBJ2-2; 8 nucleotides match TRBD1. V shed 4 bases and J 7 bases; nucleotides not matched to a gene: 6. CDR3 length equals 14 residues. The germline CDR1 and CDR2 sequences are SGDLS and YYNGEE. The CDR3 region is CASSSGQGVGELFF. The CDR3 DNA reads as TGTGCCAGCAGCTCAGGACAGGGTGTCGGGGAGCTGTTTTTT.

This clone was observed a handful of times. This chain links TRBV25-1 with TRBJ2-7; 7 bases map to TRBD1. V trimming: 7 bases; J trimming: 5 bases; junction bases outside the gene matches: 5. The CDR3 runs to 12 residues. From germline, CDR1 is MGHDK and CDR2 SYGVNS. In DNA, the CDR3 is TGTGCCAGCACCGGACAGGTACACGAGCAGTACTTC. Protein sequence: CASTGQVHEQYF.